The 18 T cell receptor beta chains below come from one sample, sequenced in a study of T cells after yellow fever vaccination. TCRdb called the 5' RACE reads again in MiXCR, with one record for every CDR3 protein. Of under 700,000 distinct CDR3 sequences in the sample, less than 20% were seen once. The sample here was PBMCs, taken around 5 days after the first yellow fever vaccination. The receptor source for this set is a man between 18 and 29 years old who received the YFV17D yellow fever vaccine.

There are many counts of this clonotype. This chain connects TRBV7-9 to TRBJ1-5; D is uncertain. Between the trimmed V and J ends, which lost 3 bases and 3 bases, there was a span of 9 bases. This CDR3 is built from 14 residues. The V gene's germline CDR1 is SEHNR and CDR2 FQNEAQ (reference sequence). DNA of the CDR3: TGTGCCAGCAGCTTTAGTGACACCAATCAGCCCCAGCATTTT. Translation: CASSFSDTNQPQHF.

This clonotype was picked up a small number of times. The J gene is TRBJ1-6, the V gene TRBV20-1; a weak D match, TRBD1 (5 bases). The CDR3 consists of 13 residues. Germline values: CDR1 DFQATT, CDR2 SNEGSKA (reference sequence). The V and J ends lost 3 bases and 8 bases respectively, with 11 bases between them. The CDR3 reads CSASVGDDSPLHF. DNA of the CDR3: TGCAGTGCTAGTGTAGGGGATGATTCACCCCTCCACTTT.

This clonotype came up a few times. The CDR3 reads CASSLDRGEMRAFF. The CDR3 DNA sequence: TGTGCCAGCAGCCTCGACAGGGGAGAAATGAGAGCTTTCTTT. The rearrangement links TRBV7-2 to TRBJ1-1; 8 bases align to TRBD1. The CDR3 runs to 14 residues. V shed 5 bases and J 10 bases; nucleotides not matched to a gene: 12. Germline CDR1 and CDR2: SGHTA and FQGNSA.

Only a few counts were recorded for this clonotype. CDR3 DNA: TGTGCCAGCAGTTACGGAGGTGCTGTAGACAATGAGCAGTTCTTC. Protein product: CASSYGGAVDNEQFF. This rearrangement joins TRBV6-5 to TRBJ2-1; TRBD2 might be the D (5 bases). Trimming removed 2 bases at V and 5 bases at J, with 13 bases between. This CDR3 is 15 amino acids long. Germline CDR1 is MNHEY and CDR2 is SVGAGI.

The V call is TRBV9, the J call TRBJ2-1, with TRBD2 as a possible D gene (5 bases). V lost 4 bases to trimming and J lost 9 bases, with 14 bases between them. The CDR3 is made up of 13 amino acids. Germline CDR1 and CDR2: SGDLS and YYNGEE. CDR3 in DNA: TGTGCCAGCAGCCTCCTCGTAGGAGGTGAGCAGTTCTTC. It yields the protein CASSLLVGGEQFF.

This clonotype was seen a few times. This rearrangement joins TRBV7-9 to TRBJ2-1; D unclear. V gave up 1 base and J gave up 10 bases, with 14 bases separating them. Germline assignment: CDR1 SEHNR and CDR2 FQNEAQ (reference sequence). The CDR3 runs 14 residues. The CDR3 spells CASSLDPSSGEQFF. CDR3 sequence (DNA): TGTGCCAGCAGCTTAGATCCGAGCTCTGGGGAGCAGTTCTTC.

This clonotype appeared a few times. The chain carries TRBV6-2 or TRBV6-3 and TRBJ2-5, with D possibly TRBD1 on 5 matching bases. The CDR3 spans 11 residues. Trimming pared 7 bases from V and 5 bases from J, leaving 8 bases between. Germline V CDR1 and CDR2: MNHEY, SVGEGT. CDR3 protein: CASTPGETQYF. CDR3 DNA: TGTGCCAGCACCCCAGGGGAGACCCAGTACTTC.

The rearrangement joins TRBV29-1 to TRBJ1-1; no clear D gene. The CDR3 sequence is 15 residues long. CDR1 and CDR2 (germline): SQVTM, ANQGSEA. V was trimmed by 4 bases and J by 0 bases, leaving 15 bases between them. The chain's CDR3 is CSVVSAETMNTEAFF. In nucleotides, the CDR3 is TGCAGCGTTGTTTCGGCGGAAACCATGAACACTGAAGCTTTCTTT.

There are a few counts of this clonotype. The CDR3 DNA follows: TGTGCCAGCAGCGCACAAGGAGGGTTAGCAGATACGCAGTATTTT. It specifies CASSAQGGLADTQYF. The genes are TRBV9 and TRBJ2-3; TRBD2 might be the D (6 bases). This CDR3 has 15 residues. CDR1 and CDR2 from the germline V gene are SGDLS and YYNGEE. The V and J ends lost 3 bases and 4 bases respectively, with 15 bases between them.

The V call is TRBV9, the J call TRBJ2-1; 7 bases agree with TRBD2. V trimming: 4 bases; J trimming: 0 bases; junction bases outside the gene matches: 7. CDR3 length: 16 residues. The germline V gene encodes CDR1 SGDLS and CDR2 YYNGEE. CDR3 sequence (DNA): TGTGCCAGCAGCTTCCTAGGGGAGGGCTCCTACAATGAGCAGTTCTTC. Encoded protein: CASSFLGEGSYNEQFF.

The table lists this clonotype with a few counts. The chain is built from TRBV28 and TRBJ1-6, with D unresolved. Germline CDR1 is MDHEN and CDR2 is SYDVKM. The CDR3 is made up of 14 amino acids. V was shortened by 11 bases and J by 7 bases, with 18 bases between the two germline ends. The CDR3 coding sequence is TGTGCCTCGGGCACTGGGATCCTAAATTCACCCCTCCACTTT. Translated, it gives CASGTGILNSPLHF.

Only a few counts were recorded for this clonotype. V and J are TRBV4-2 and TRBJ2-1; perhaps TRBD2 as D (7 bases). V gave up 7 bases and J gave up 2 bases, with 18 bases separating them. Germline CDR1 is LGHNA and CDR2 is YNFKEQ. The CDR3 spans 16 residues. DNA for the CDR3: TGTGCCAGCATCCCCTCCGCGGGGGCGGCCTACAATGAGCAGTTCTTC. Translation gives CASIPSAGAAYNEQFF.

This clonotype was detected only a few times. The chain uses TRBV5-1 and TRBJ2-2; a weak D match, TRBD2 (6 bases). The V and J ends lost 4 bases and 3 bases respectively, with 16 bases between them. The CDR3 contains 16 residues. The V gene's germline CDR1 is SGHRS and CDR2 YFSETQ. DNA of the CDR3: TGCGCCAGCAGCCGTAGACTAGGCCCGTACACCGGGGAGCTGTTTTTT. Its protein is CASSRRLGPYTGELFF.

The chain employs TRBV10-3 and TRBJ2-1; a weak D match, TRBD2 (6 bases). Trimming removed 8 bases from V and 9 bases from J, with 23 bases in between. CDR3 length equals 15 residues. The V gene's germline CDR1 is ENHRY and CDR2 SYGVKD. The CDR3 region has the DNA TGTGCCATCGGAACGGGGACCGGCCCGGAGGGTGAGCAGTTCTTC. This translates into CAIGTGTGPEGEQFF.

The table lists this clonotype with a few counts. The chain employs TRBV7-2 and TRBJ2-4; TRBD2 agrees at 13 bases. Trimming took 1 base from V and 11 from J; bases not matched to a gene: 11. This CDR3 is 17 amino acids long. Looked up from germline, CDR1 is SGHTA and CDR2 is FQGNSA. CDR3 sequence: CASSLVSTSGGADVQYF. CDR3 bases: TGTGCCAGCAGCTTAGTTAGCACTAGCGGGGGGGCCGACGTTCAGTACTTC. The entire variable domain, with the rest obtained from reference TRBV7-2 and TRBJ2-4, is as follows: GAGVSQSPSNKVTEKGKDVELRCDPISGHTALYWYRQSLGQGLEFLIYFQGNSAPDKSGLPSDRFSAERTGGSVSTLTIQRTQQEDSAVYLCASSLVSTSGGADVQYFGAGTRLSVL.

This clonotype was picked up a small number of times. The chain has TRBV6-4 and TRBJ2-2, with TRBD2 matching over 7 bases. The CDR3 contains 14 residues. The J segment lost 5 bases and the V segment lost 9 bases, leaving 9 bases of the junction unmatched. Germline V gene sequence: CDR1 MRHNA, CDR2 SNTAGT. CDR3 in DNA: TGTGCCAGAGTCCCGGGACTACAAACCGGGGAGCTGTTTTTT. It translates to CARVPGLQTGELFF.

This clonotype was detected ten times or more. The genes are TRBV7-2 and TRBJ2-2, with 8 bases fitting TRBD2. Germline V gives CDR1 SGHTA, CDR2 FQGNSA. The trim removed 5 bases at V and 7 bases at J, leaving 6 bases unmatched. There are 14 residues in the CDR3. The DNA for the CDR3 is TGTGCCAGCAGCCCGGGACTAGTTCTCGGGGAGCTGTTTTTT. It translates to CASSPGLVLGELFF.

The chain has TRBV3-1 and TRBJ2-2, with TRBD1 matching 9 bases. The V and J ends lost 1 base and 6 bases, in that order; junction bases with no gene match: 9. Germline V gene lookup returns CDR1 LGHDT and CDR2 YNNKEL (reference sequence). The length of the CDR3 is 17 residues. The CDR3 loop is CASSQAPGQGYPGELFF. For the CDR3, the DNA is TGTGCCAGCAGCCAAGCCCCGGGACAGGGTTATCCCGGGGAGCTGTTTTTT.